This T cell receptor (beta chain) was found in a study of blood T cells in healthy people across ages. Alongside a J-beta primer mix, a sample-barcoded 5' primer served in a second PCR lasting about 7 to 12 cycles. TCRdb independently ran MiXCR on the 5' RACE reads; one entry per CDR3 protein. In the table there are about a million distinct CDR3 sequences, around two fifths of which are singletons. Sequencing used blood. The TCR comes from a young man in good health.

The CDR3 DNA reads as TGTGCCAGCAGCCAAGGTGAAGTGTCAACTGAAGCTTTCTTT. It specifies CASSQGEVSTEAFF. This chain connects TRBV3-1 to TRBJ1-1; D not resolved. This CDR3 comprises 14 residues. In germline, CDR1 is LGHDT, CDR2 YNNKEL (reference sequence). V dropped 1 base and J dropped 5 bases, with 11 bases sitting between them.